This T cell receptor beta chain was identified in a study of T cells in localized non-small cell lung cancer. A note on this clone: Its antigen is still unknown.

TCRdb's table, derived via immunoSEQ multiplex PCR, lists solely in-frame clones and lacks some. This table has some 13,000 clones, 75% to 90% appearing once. This CDR3 spans 14 amino acids. Germline V lookup: CDR1 SQVTM, CDR2 ANQGSEA. V lost 6 bases and J lost 0, with 12 bases in between. General study points: With higher T cell density in blood came longer overall survival. Appearing in adjacent lung were a median about 60 of the top 100 tumor clones. Uninvolved adjacent lung showed higher T cell clonality than tumor. Sequencing covered just one tumor region, so heterogeneity cannot be ruled out.

The clonotype originates from a male donor aged 60 or over with stage I squamous cell lung carcinoma. The input for sequencing was peripheral blood, taken before any cancer treatment. This rearrangement joins TRBV29-1 to TRBJ2-1; no reliable D call. The CDR3 sequence is CSVNEFSSYNEQFF. DNA for the CDR3: TGCAGCGTAAACGAATTTAGCTCCTACAATGAGCAGTTCTTC.